Sequencing of this T cell receptor (beta chain) was carried out in a study of cytomegalovirus exposure and HLA in healthy donors. This CDR3 region has 14 residues. Germline V gene lookup returns CDR1 SNHLY and CDR2 FYNNEI. V lost 7 bases to trimming and J lost 4 bases; unmatched junction nucleotides: 4. TCRdb's copy holds only in-frame clones and misses some; the assay was immunoSEQ multiplex PCR. The table has 120,000 or so clones, about 88% seen once. Study conclusions and caveats: The study designated roughly 150 TCR beta chains cytomegalovirus-associated. Testing in vitro showed three CMV-associated chains specific for CMV antigens.

While the first cohort had 600 to 800 subjects, the donors belonged to the separate validation cohort of 120 subjects. To note about this clone: The antigen remains unidentified.

Sequencing was carried out using PBMCs. The J gene is TRBJ2-1, the V gene TRBV2; 10 bases are shared with TRBD2. The TCR sequence derives from a woman under 30 in good health and CMV-seronegative. CDR3 sequence reads: CASNRLAGYNEQFF. The DNA for the CDR3 is TGTGCCAGCAACCGACTAGCGGGTTACAATGAGCAGTTCTTC.